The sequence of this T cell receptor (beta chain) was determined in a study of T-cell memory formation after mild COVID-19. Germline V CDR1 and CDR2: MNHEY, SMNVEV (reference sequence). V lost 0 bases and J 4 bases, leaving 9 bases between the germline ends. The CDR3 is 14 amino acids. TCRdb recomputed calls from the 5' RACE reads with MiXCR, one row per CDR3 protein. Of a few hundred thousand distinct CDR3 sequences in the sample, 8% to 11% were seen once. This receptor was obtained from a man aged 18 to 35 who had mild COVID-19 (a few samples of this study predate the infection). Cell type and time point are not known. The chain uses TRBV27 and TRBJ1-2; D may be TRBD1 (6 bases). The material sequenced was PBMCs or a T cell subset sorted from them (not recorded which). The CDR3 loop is CASSLSQGSYGYTF. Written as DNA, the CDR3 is TGTGCCAGCAGTTTATCGCAGGGGTCCTATGGCTACACCTTC.